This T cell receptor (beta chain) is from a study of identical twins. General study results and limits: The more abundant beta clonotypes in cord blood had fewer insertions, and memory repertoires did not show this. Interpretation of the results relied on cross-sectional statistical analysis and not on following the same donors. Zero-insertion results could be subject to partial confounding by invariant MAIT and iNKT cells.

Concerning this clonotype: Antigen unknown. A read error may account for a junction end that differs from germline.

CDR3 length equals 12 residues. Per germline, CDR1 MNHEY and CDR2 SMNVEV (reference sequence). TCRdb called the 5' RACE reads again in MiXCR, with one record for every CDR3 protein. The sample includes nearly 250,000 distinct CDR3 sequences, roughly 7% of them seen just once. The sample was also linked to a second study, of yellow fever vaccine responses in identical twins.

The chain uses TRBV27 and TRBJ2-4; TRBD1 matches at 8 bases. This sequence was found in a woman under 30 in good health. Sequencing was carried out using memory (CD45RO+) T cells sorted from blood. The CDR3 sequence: CASSLTGQVLDF. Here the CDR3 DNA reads TGTGCCAGCAGTCTTACGGGACAGGTATTGGACTTC.